This T cell receptor (beta chain) was obtained from a study of CD8 T cells in ankylosing spondylitis. There are a few counts of this clonotype. Its cognate antigen is unknown. General study points: Peripheral blood samples showed relatively rare disease-linked clones, and these clones were CD8+. Reported data indicate significant enrichment of disease-linked clones within matched ankylosing spondylitis synovial fluid. A number of the motif variants had already been described in reactive arthritis synovial fluid and blood. A motif in TCR beta, a set of eight highly homologous variants, appeared characteristic of ankylosing spondylitis blood.

Construction of TCR beta libraries was performed using quantitative 5'-RACE with molecular barcodes. TCRdb called the 5' RACE reads again in MiXCR, with one record for every CDR3 protein. The sample yields some 840,000 distinct CDR3 sequences, about 12% seen once. Germline V gene lookup returns CDR1 SGDLS and CDR2 YYNGEE. Deletions cut 0 bases from V and 5 bases from J, with 5 bases between. The CDR3 has 13 amino acids. The sequence was collected from a male donor with ankylosing spondylitis. J is TRBJ2-2 and V is TRBV9; D gene ambiguous. The sequencing input was blood, either unsorted or a sorted T cell fraction (not recorded which). CDR3 in amino acids: CASSVVGTGELFF. For the CDR3, the DNA is TGTGCCAGCAGCGTAGTGGGGACCGGGGAGCTGTTTTTT.